In its sample, the clone carrying this T cell receptor (beta chain) was seen once. The target antigen is unknown. The PCR employed 60 Vbeta primers together with 13 Jbeta primers. TCRdb keeps only in-frame clones here, not all; method: immunoSEQ multiplex PCR. The sample has over 75,000 clones, roughly 78% seen once; the top ten hold approximately 0.83%. This specimen comes from a study of cytomegalovirus exposure and HLA in healthy donors. Notes on the study in general: One cluster of highly shared sequence variants probably arose as a sequencing artifact.

The CDR3 is 16 residues long. Germline-derived CDR1 and CDR2 are SGDLS and YYNGEE. Unmatched junction bases numbered 7, after V lost 1 base and J lost 4 bases. Sequenced material: PBMCs. This receptor was identified in a woman aged 55 to 70 in good health and CMV-seronegative. The chain has TRBV9 and TRBJ2-2; 7 bases align to TRBD2. CDR3 sequence (DNA): TGTGCCAGCAGCGTATATCTGACTAGCCGCACCGGGGAGCTGTTTTTT. Translation gives CASSVYLTSRTGELFF. Full variable domain (outside the CDR3, taken from reference TRBV9 and TRBJ2-2): DSGVTQTPKHLITATGQRVTLRCSPRSGDLSVYWYQQSLDQGLQFLIQYYNGEERAKGNILERFSAQQFPDLHSELNLSSLELGDSALYFCASSVYLTSRTGELFFGEGSRLTVL.